The T cell receptor beta chain under discussion was sequenced for a study of T-cell memory formation after mild COVID-19. Study-level results: Among CD4+ contracting clones, most were CM and EM, and CD8+ ones EMRA.

The CDR3 contains 13 residues. Germline V gene lookup returns CDR1 SGHRS and CDR2 YFSETQ. Deletions cut 7 bases from V and 2 bases from J, with 13 bases between. This clonotype was seen ten or more times. Antigen specificity is unknown. MiXCR, run by TCRdb on the 5' RACE reads, gives a single entry per CDR3 protein. The sample includes under 300,000 distinct CDR3 sequences, around 8% of them seen just once. The sample was PBMCs or a T cell subset sorted from them (not recorded which). The clonotype was recovered from a man in his late teens or twenties who had mild COVID-19 (a few samples of this study predate the infection). Cell type and time point are not known. This chain joins TRBV5-1 and TRBJ2-7; D may be TRBD1 or TRBD2 (5 bases each). CDR3 loop: CASLRWGTYEQYF. CDR3 coding DNA: TGCGCCAGCCTCCGCTGGGGGACCTACGAGCAGTACTTC.